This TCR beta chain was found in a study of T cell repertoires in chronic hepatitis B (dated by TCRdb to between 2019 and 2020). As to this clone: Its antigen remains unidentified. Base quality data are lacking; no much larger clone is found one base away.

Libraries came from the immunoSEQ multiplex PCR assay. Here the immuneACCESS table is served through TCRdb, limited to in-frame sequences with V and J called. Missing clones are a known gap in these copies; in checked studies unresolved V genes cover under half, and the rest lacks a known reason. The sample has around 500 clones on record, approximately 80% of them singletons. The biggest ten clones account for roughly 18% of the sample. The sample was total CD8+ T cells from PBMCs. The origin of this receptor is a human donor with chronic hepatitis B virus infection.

The CDR3 is CASSESGSTDTQYF. At the DNA level, the sequence is TGTGCCAGCAGTGAATCGGGGAGCACAGATACGCAGTATTTT. Recombination linked TRBV6-4 to TRBJ2-3; tentative D gene TRBD2, with 5 bases matching. CDR3 length: 14 amino acids, cysteine to phenylalanine. Just CDR3 DNA is preserved here, 42 bases in frame from base 1. V is pared back by 3 bases and J by 0 bases, with 7 bases lying between the germline termini. Per the germline V gene, MRHNA is the CDR1 and SNTAGT is the CDR2.